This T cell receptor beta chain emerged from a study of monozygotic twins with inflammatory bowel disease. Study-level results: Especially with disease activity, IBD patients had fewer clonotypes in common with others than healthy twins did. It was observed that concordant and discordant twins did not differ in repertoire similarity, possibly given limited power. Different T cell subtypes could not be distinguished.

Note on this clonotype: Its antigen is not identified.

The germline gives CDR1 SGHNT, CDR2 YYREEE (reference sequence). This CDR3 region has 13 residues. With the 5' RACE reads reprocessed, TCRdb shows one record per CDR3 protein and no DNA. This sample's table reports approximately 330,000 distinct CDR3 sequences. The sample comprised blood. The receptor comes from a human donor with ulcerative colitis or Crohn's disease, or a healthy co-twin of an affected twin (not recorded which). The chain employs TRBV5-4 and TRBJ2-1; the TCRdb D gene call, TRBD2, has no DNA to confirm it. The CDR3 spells CATSLGLPGQLFF.